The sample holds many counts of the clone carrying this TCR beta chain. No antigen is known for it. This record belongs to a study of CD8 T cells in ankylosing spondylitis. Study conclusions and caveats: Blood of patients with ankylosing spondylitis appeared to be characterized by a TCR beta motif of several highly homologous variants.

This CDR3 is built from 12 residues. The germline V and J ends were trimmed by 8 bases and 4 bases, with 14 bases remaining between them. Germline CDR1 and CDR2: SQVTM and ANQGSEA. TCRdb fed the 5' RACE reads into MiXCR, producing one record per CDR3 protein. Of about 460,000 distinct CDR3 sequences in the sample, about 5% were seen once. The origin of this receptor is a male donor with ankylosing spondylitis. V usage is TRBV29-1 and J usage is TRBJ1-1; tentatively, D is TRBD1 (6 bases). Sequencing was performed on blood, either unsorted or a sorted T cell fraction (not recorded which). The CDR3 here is CSTSGAGTEAFF. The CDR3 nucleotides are TGCAGCACCTCAGGGGCTGGCACTGAAGCTTTCTTT.